This T cell receptor beta chain was identified in a study of blood T cell repertoires in COVID-19. Study-wide background: The United States, Italy and Spain provided the acute and convalescent COVID-19 samples. The analysed material was cDNA or gDNA that came from T cells, B-cell-depleted T cells, or PBMCs.

V trimming: 2 bases; J trimming: 8 bases; junction bases outside the gene matches: 8. This CDR3 spans 15 amino acids. In germline, CDR1 is MNHNY, CDR2 SVGAGI (reference sequence). Recruited during active infection, patients (from Seattle) were subsequently followed longitudinally. Original handling: Scientists estimated how many nucleated cells there were by amplifying reference gene primers. Generated by immunoSEQ multiplex PCR, the TCRdb table keeps only in-frame clones and is missing some. From that table come the V and J calls and clone size; the DNA was used to work out D and trimming. Among approximately 290,000 clones listed, around 81% were seen once.

This clonotype was sampled from a person aged 65-85 years with COVID-19, enrolled during active disease. The V gene is TRBV6-6, the J gene TRBJ1-2; TRBD1 agrees at 10 bases. Sequencing was carried out using peripheral blood. This CDR3 is CASSYKGQGYMGYTF. In DNA, the CDR3 is TGTGCCAGCAGTTACAAGGGACAGGGGTATATGGGCTACACCTTC.